This T cell receptor (beta chain) stems from a study of control samples from healthy donors and cancer patients. Assay used: immunoSEQ multiplex PCR; TCRdb lists only in-frame clones, some missing. Among some 200,000 clones, roughly 93% were seen once, and the ten largest hold about 1.5%. V was pared by 5 bases and J by 9 bases, with 24 bases between. Germline CDR1 reads GTSNPN; CDR2 reads SVGIG (reference sequence). The CDR3 consists of 15 residues. This TCR was sampled from a man between 18 and 35 years old in good health. The sample was blood. The genes are TRBV30 and TRBJ2-3; D is tentatively TRBD1 or TRBD2 (7 bases each). The CDR3 loop reads CAWGNPGGEGETQYF. The CDR3 DNA reads TGTGCCTGGGGTAACCCAGGGGGGGAGGGAGAGACGCAGTATTTT.